Listed below are T cell receptor beta chains from one sample, sequenced in a study of PD-L1 blockade in urothelial cancer. Libraries were prepared by immunoSEQ multiplex PCR; TCRdb keeps only in-frame clonotypes and omits some of them. The sample includes about 21,000 clones, almost 90% of them seen just once. Specimen: PBMCs, collected around atezolizumab (anti-PD-L1) treatment. These receptors were collected from a woman in her sixties with urothelial cancer. CDR3s include the opening cysteine and the closing phenylalanine or tryptophan. Fields, in order: D gene, clone size, J gene, V gene, CDR3 protein, CDR3 DNA. The D gene is left open where the match is weak. A clone size is listed for some rows: how often the clone was seen (once, few, many), or a class if it is expanded.

TRBD2	.	TRBJ2-2	TRBV7-9	CASRVAGGPATGELFF	TGTGCCAGCAGGGTAGCGGGAGGGCCGGCGACCGGGGAGCTGTTTTTT
TRBD1	.	TRBJ2-7	TRBV28	CASSLTGTGANEQYF	TGTGCCAGCAGTTTGACAGGGACAGGGGCCAACGAGCAGTACTTC
TRBD2	.	TRBJ2-1	TRBV5-1	CASSPNQAGLYNEQFF	TGCGCCAGCAGCCCAAATCAAGCGGGATTATACAATGAGCAGTTCTTC
.	few	TRBJ2-7	TRBV6-1	CASSLDSNEQYF	TGTGCCAGCAGTTTGGACAGTAACGAGCAGTACTTC
TRBD1	.	TRBJ1-4	TRBV19	CASSIVKGAKKLFF	TGTGCCAGTAGTATAGTGAAGGGGGCGAAGAAACTGTTTTTT
.	.	TRBJ2-3	TRBV5-1	CASSTSAGGDTQYF	TGCGCCAGCAGCACCTCAGCTGGCGGAGATACGCAGTATTTT
TRBD2	.	TRBJ2-1	TRBV27	CASSSLAGGNNEQFF	TGTGCCAGCAGTTCTCTAGCGGGAGGAAACAATGAGCAGTTCTTC
.	.	TRBJ1-1	TRBV15	CATRRGWEKAEAFF	TGTGCCACCAGAAGGGGCTGGGAAAAGGCTGAAGCTTTCTTT
.	.	TRBJ1-4	TRBV7-9	CASSARGLGGGIGKLFF	TGTGCCAGCAGCGCCCGAGGGTTGGGAGGGGGTATAGGAAAACTGTTTTTT
.	.	TRBJ2-7	TRBV6-1	CASSERFPGLHEQYF	TGTGCCAGCAGTGAAAGGTTCCCAGGGTTGCACGAGCAGTACTTC
.	.	TRBJ1-3	TRBV6-4	CASSDSPGNTIYF	TGTGCCAGCAGTGACTCCCCAGGAAACACCATATATTTT
.	.	TRBJ2-7	TRBV5-6	CASSQGQTYEQYF	TGTGCCAGCAGCCAAGGACAGACCTACGAGCAGTACTTC
.	.	TRBJ1-2	TRBV4-1	CASSQGGASAYGYTF	TGCGCCAGCAGCCAAGGGGGCGCCAGCGCTTATGGCTACACCTTC
.	.	TRBJ2-7	TRBV27	CASRWTTTYEQYF	TGTGCCAGCAGGTGGACTACCACTTACGAGCAGTACTTC
.	once	TRBJ1-3	TRBV28	CASIGNTIYF	TGTGCCAGCATAGGAAACACCATATATTTT
TRBD2	.	TRBJ2-7	TRBV7-9	CASSLIPLAGDREQYF	TGTGCCAGCAGCTTAATCCCACTAGCGGGAGATCGCGAGCAGTACTTC
TRBD2	.	TRBJ2-2	TRBV13	CASSGLAGEKSRTGELFF	TGTGCCAGCAGCGGACTAGCGGGAGAGAAGAGTCGCACCGGGGAGCTGTTTTTT
.	.	TRBJ1-1	TRBV7-9	CASSPPGAAQMNTEAFF	TGTGCCAGCAGCCCGCCAGGGGCAGCTCAGATGAACACTGAAGCTTTCTTT
.	.	TRBJ2-1	TRBV6-1	CASGSDMSSYNEQFF	TGTGCCAGCGGATCTGACATGAGCTCCTACAATGAGCAGTTCTTC
TRBD1	few	TRBJ1-2	TRBV27	CASRGQGRRGYTF	TGTGCCAGCAGAGGACAGGGGCGACGCGGCTACACCTTC
.	.	TRBJ2-7	TRBV28	CASSLVAAYYEQYF	TGTGCCAGCAGTTTAGTGGCGGCCTACTACGAGCAGTACTTC
TRBD1	.	TRBJ2-2	TRBV7-3	CASSTTGVAGELFF	TGTGCCAGCAGCACGACAGGGGTCGCCGGGGAGCTGTTTTTT
.	once	TRBJ1-1	TRBV9	CASSVTGTNTEAFF	TGTGCCAGCAGCGTAACCGGGACTAACACTGAAGCTTTCTTT
TRBD1	.	TRBJ1-2	TRBV18	CASSPGRDRAHGYTF	TGTGCCAGCTCACCGGGGCGGGACAGGGCCCATGGCTACACCTTC
.	.	TRBJ2-5	TRBV6-1	CASSGDNRVPPFQETQYF	TGTGCCAGCAGTGGGGATAACAGGGTTCCTCCCTTCCAAGAGACCCAGTACTTC
TRBD1	.	TRBJ2-2	TRBV4-2	CASSQEPRGTGTTGELFF	TGTGCCAGCAGCCAAGAACCCCGCGGGACAGGGACCACCGGGGAGCTGTTTTTT
.	.	TRBJ1-5	TRBV28	CASSLQLRPQHF	TGTGCCAGCAGTTTACAACTTCGGCCCCAGCATTTT
TRBD2	.	TRBJ2-7	TRBV6-1	CASSERSLSSGVLHEQYF	TGTGCCAGCAGTGAAAGATCATTGTCGAGCGGGGTTCTCCACGAGCAGTACTTC
.	.	TRBJ2-7	TRBV5-1	CASSLGHRSSYEQYF	TGCGCCAGCAGCTTGGGTCACAGGAGCTCCTACGAGCAGTACTTC
.	.	TRBJ1-2	TRBV18	CASSLSSATTTNYGYTF	TGTGCCAGCTCACTTTCCTCGGCAACGACAACTAACTATGGCTACACCTTC
.	.	TRBJ2-3	TRBV21-1	CASTPPGQGYLVASMIRRTDTQYF	TGTGCCAGCACCCCTCCGGGACAGGGATATCTAGTAGCAAGCATGATTCGCCGCACAGATACGCAGTATTTT
.	.	TRBJ1-2	TRBV19	CASKPGPGVIGYGYTF	TGTGCCAGTAAACCCGGACCCGGGGTAATAGGCTATGGCTACACCTTC
.	.	TRBJ2-1	TRBV6-6	CASSYSGWSYNEQFF	TGTGCCAGCAGTTACAGCGGGTGGTCCTACAATGAGCAGTTCTTC
.	.	TRBJ1-5	TRBV15	CATSPGGGRQPQHF	TGTGCCACCAGCCCCGGGGGGGGCAGGCAGCCCCAGCATTTT
.	.	TRBJ2-7	TRBV27	CASSLPPVSWLYEQYF	TGTGCCAGCAGTTTACCCCCCGTAAGTTGGCTCTACGAGCAGTACTTC
TRBD2	.	TRBJ2-3	TRBV28	CASSSRTSGMADTQYF	TGTGCCAGCAGTTCCCGGACTAGCGGGATGGCAGATACGCAGTATTTT
TRBD2	.	TRBJ2-1	TRBV12-5	CASGLGSGNYNEQFF	TGTGCTAGTGGTTTAGGTAGCGGGAACTACAATGAGCAGTTCTTC